This T cell receptor (beta chain) was captured by sequencing in a study of blood T cells in healthy people across ages. Findings of the study overall: The study found TCR beta diversity correlated strongly with naive T cell percentage. Higher diversity, along with more naive CD4+ cells, distinguished long-lived donors from aged donors.

The length of the CDR3 is 15 residues. Germline assignment: CDR1 LGHNA and CDR2 YNFKEQ. About this clonotype: Antigen: not known.

Extraction yielded at least 5 micrograms of total RNA per sample. A second PCR of about 6 to 12 cycles used a sample-barcoded 5' primer and a J-beta primer mix. TCRdb itself ran the 5' RACE reads through MiXCR, one entry per CDR3 protein. In the table there are about 570,000 distinct CDR3 sequences, 27% of which are singletons. This TCR derives from a woman between 65 and 79 years old in good health. The chain employs TRBV4-2 and TRBJ2-5, with 9 bases that match TRBD1. The DNA end is more similar to TRBJ2-1, so the J call may be wrong. The source material was blood. The CDR3 bases are TGTGCCAGCAGCCAGGGACAGGGAAATGGCAATGAGCAGTTCTTC. Translation: CASSQGQGNGNEQFF.